The subject of this entry is one T cell receptor (beta chain). The clone's antigen remains unknown. Base qualities are not at hand, and no much larger clone is one base apart. At diagnosis, peripheral blood, uninvolved tumor-adjacent lung and tumor were collected and stored as a combination of fresh-frozen and FFPE material. For TCR repertoire profiling, the blood samples were analyzed as peripheral blood mononuclear cells. The data belong to a study of T cells in localized non-small cell lung cancer (dated by TCRdb to 2018 to 2021). For the wider study: The study analyzed T cell repertoires of approximately 240 early-stage NSCLC patients, comparing tumors and uninvolved tumor-adjacent lungs. NSCLC patients had a mean age of approximately 70 years, and 120 to 150 were male and some 98 female. The cohort was made up of 200 to 250 treatment-naive NSCLC patients whose localized lung tumors had been resected. Overall study results and their limits: Because multi-region sequencing of the tumors was not done, intratumor heterogeneity could not be ruled out. Longer overall survival was associated with higher blood T cell density, whereas shorter survival was associated with higher adjacent-lung clonality. Of the top 100 tumor clones, a median of around 57 were detected in paired uninvolved adjacent lung; about 28 were also among that lung's top 100. The highest T cell clonality was observed in uninvolved tumor-adjacent lung, where clonality exceeded that of tumor, suggesting that antigenic responses were more focused in uninvolved tumor-adjacent lung. Because of the exploratory design, TCR variables were selected using unadjusted p-values without false-discovery rate correction.

The immunoSEQ Assay was used to sequence TCR beta CDR3 regions from DNA. In the authors' own workflow: To compute T cell density, TCR beta template counts were normalized to usable DNA, which was estimated by amplifying housekeeping genes. The preseqR package was used to estimate richness by extrapolating to 400,000 templates for PBMC samples and to 120,000 templates for tissue samples. Clonality was calculated as one minus Pielou's evenness. Tissue-enriched TCRs were identified by differential abundance testing using productive amino-acid clonotypes, minimum total count 5 and alpha 0.1. The Jaccard Index and the Morisita Overlap Index were used to measure how much the repertoires overlapped between compartments. GLIPH grouped TCR beta CDR3s together with public tetramer-defined viral CDR3s, and a viral motif had to include at least three viral sequences and show V-gene enrichment. TCRdb carries this immuneACCESS record with in-frame sequences only. Its versions omit some clonotypes, under half of them owing to an unresolved V gene in the studies checked, with the rest unexplained. V and J calls plus clone size are reproduced from that table; the DNA served to infer D and trimming. Across this sample there are about 76,000 clones, with approximately 84% seen only once. Clones ranked in the top ten supply around 1.3% of the sample.

The CDR1 and CDR2 encoded by the germline V gene are ENHRY and SYGVKD. The CDR3 holds 11 amino acids from the cysteine to the phenylalanine. Only the CDR3 DNA stays, 33 bases, in frame from base 1. Between the V and J ends, shortened by 3 bases and 8 bases respectively, the junction contains 5 bases. Sequences were derived from peripheral blood, sampled before any cancer treatment. The sequence links TRBV10-3 to TRBJ2-1, and TRBD1 may be the D gene, going by 5 matching bases. This clonotype was obtained from a female donor older than 55 with stage I lung adenocarcinoma. The base sequence is TGTGCCATCAGTGAAGGGGATGAGCAGTTCTTC. Translated, it gives CAISEGDEQFF.